This T cell receptor (beta chain) is from a study of blood T cells in healthy people across ages. Combining a sample-barcoded 5' primer with a J-beta primer mix, a second PCR ran for roughly 7 to 11 cycles. MiXCR was run by TCRdb on the 5' RACE reads, yielding one entry per CDR3 protein. The sample contains hundreds of thousands of distinct CDR3 sequences, roughly 50% of which appear only once. Drawing of peripheral blood yielded about 10 milliliters from each donor. The CDR3 is made up of 13 amino acids. Germline CDR1 SEHNR, CDR2 FQNEAQ (reference sequence). Deletions cut 4 bases from V and 0 bases from J, with 6 bases between.

This sequence joins TRBV7-9 and TRBJ1-1; D unclear. Sequencing used blood. The receptor was isolated from a young man in good health. The CDR3 is CASSCSMNTEAFF. CDR3 DNA: TGTGCCAGCAGCTGTTCCATGAACACTGAAGCTTTCTTT. The full variable domain, with the rest looked up from reference TRBV7-9 and TRBJ1-1, is DTGVSQNPRHKITKRGQNVTFRCDPISEHNRLYWYRQTLGQGPEFLTYFQNEAQLEKSRLLSDRFSAERPKGSFSTLEIQRTEQGDSAMYLCASSCSMNTEAFFGQGTRLTVV.